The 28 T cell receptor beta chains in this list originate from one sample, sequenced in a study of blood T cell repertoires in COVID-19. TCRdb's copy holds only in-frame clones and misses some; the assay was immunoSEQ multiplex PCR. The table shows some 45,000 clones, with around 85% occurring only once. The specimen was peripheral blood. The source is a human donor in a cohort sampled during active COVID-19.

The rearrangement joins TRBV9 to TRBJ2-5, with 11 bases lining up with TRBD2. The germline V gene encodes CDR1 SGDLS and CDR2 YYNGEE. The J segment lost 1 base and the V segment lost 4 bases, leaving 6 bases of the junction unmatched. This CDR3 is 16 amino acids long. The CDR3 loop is CASSPWGTSGQETQYF. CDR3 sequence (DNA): TGTGCCAGCAGCCCTTGGGGGACTAGCGGCCAAGAGACCCAGTACTTC.

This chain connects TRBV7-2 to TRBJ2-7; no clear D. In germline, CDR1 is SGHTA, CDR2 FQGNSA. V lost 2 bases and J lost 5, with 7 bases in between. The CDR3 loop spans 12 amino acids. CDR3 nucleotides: TGTGCCAGCAGCTTAAATCAGGACGAGCAGTACTTC. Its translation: CASSLNQDEQYF.

The DNA of the CDR3 is TGTGCCAGCAGCGTTGGTGAAGGACTAGCGGGTGAGCAGTTCTTC. Translated, it gives CASSVGEGLAGEQFF. The rearrangement uses TRBV9 and TRBJ2-1; 11 positions agree with TRBD2. The CDR3 is 15 amino acids. The ends lost 2 bases at V and 9 bases at J; junction bases unmatched: 7. Per the germline V gene, CDR1 is SGDLS and CDR2 is YYNGEE. The whole variable domain, remainder taken from reference TRBV9 and TRBJ2-1, is DSGVTQTPKHLITATGQRVTLRCSPRSGDLSVYWYQQSLDQGLQFLIQYYNGEERAKGNILERFSAQQFPDLHSELNLSSLELGDSALYFCASSVGEGLAGEQFFGPGTRLTVL.

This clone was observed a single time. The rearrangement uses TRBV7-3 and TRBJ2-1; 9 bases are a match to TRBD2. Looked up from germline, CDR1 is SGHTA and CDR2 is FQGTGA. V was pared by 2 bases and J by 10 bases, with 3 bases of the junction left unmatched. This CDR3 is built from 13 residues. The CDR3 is CASSLQRGVEQFF. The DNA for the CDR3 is TGTGCCAGCAGCTTACAGCGGGGGGTAGAGCAGTTCTTC.

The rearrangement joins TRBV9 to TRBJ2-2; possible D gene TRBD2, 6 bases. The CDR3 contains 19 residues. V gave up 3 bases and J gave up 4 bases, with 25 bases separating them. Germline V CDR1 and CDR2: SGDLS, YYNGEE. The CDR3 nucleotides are TGTGCCAGCAGCGACCCCGGGACTGGGGTTCTATTGGCCACCGGGGAGCTGTTTTTT. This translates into CASSDPGTGVLLATGELFF.

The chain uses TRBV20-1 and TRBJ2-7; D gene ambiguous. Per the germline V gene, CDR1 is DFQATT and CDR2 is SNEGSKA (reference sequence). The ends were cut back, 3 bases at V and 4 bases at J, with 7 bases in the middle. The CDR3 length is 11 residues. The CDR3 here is CSARSGYEQYF. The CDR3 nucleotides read TGCAGTGCTAGGTCCGGGTACGAGCAGTACTTC.

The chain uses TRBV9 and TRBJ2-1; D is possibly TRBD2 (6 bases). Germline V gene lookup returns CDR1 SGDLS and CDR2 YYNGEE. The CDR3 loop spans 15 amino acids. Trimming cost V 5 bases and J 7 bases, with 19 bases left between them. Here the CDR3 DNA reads TGTGCCAGCAGTCGTAGACCGGGGGTCCAAAATGAGCAGTTCTTC. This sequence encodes CASSRRPGVQNEQFF.

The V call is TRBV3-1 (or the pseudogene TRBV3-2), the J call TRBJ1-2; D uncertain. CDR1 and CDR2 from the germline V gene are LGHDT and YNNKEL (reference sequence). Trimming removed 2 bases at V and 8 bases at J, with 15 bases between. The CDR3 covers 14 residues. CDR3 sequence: CASSQPGGSYGYTF. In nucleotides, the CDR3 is TGTGCCAGCAGCCAACCGGGAGGTTCGTACGGCTACACCTTC.

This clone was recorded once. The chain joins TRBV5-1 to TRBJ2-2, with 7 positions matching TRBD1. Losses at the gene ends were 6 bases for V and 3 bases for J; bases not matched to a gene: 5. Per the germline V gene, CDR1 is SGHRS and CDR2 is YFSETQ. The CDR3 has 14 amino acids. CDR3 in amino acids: CASMTGFDTGELFF. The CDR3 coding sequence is TGCGCCAGCATGACAGGGTTCGACACCGGGGAGCTGTTTTTT.

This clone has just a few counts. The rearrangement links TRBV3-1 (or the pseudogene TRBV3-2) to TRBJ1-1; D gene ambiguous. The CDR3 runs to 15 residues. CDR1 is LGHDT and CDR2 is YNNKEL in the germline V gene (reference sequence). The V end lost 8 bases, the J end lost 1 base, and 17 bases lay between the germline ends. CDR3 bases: TGTGCCAGCTCAAACCTGGTGAGGGAGAACACTGAAGCTTTCTTT. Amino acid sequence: CASSNLVRENTEAFF.

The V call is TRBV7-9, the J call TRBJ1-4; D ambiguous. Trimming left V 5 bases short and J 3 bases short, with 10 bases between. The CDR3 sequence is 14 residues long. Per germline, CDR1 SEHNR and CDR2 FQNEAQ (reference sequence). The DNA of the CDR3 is TGTGCCAGCAGCCTTCAGGCCCCTAATGAAAAACTGTTTTTT. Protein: CASSLQAPNEKLFF.

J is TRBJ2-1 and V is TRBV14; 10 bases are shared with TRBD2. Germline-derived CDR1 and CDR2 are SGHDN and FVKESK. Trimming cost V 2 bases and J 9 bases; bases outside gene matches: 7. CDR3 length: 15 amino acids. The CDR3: CASSQLSGGTAEQFF. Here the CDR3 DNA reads TGTGCCAGCAGCCAACTTAGCGGGGGGACGGCTGAGCAGTTCTTC.

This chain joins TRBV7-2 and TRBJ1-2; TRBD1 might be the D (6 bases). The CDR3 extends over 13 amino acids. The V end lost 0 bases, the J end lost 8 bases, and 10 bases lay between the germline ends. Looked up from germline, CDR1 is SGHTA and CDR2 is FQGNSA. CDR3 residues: CASSLAGGGGYTF. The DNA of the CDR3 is TGTGCCAGCAGCTTAGCAGGGGGGGGCGGCTACACCTTC.

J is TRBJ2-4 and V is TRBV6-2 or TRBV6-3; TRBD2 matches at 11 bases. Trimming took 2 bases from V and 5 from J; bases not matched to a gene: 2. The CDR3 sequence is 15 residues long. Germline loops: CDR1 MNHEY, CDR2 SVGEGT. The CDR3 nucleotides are TGTGCCAGCAGTTACGGGACTAGCGGACAAAACATTCAGTACTTC. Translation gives CASSYGTSGQNIQYF.

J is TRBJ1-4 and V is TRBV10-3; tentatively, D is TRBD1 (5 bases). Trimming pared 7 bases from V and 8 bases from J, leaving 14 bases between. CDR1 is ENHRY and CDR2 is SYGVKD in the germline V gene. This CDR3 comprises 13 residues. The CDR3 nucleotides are TGTGCCATCAATTCAGGAGGGGTAGAAAAACTGTTTTTT. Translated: CAINSGGVEKLFF.

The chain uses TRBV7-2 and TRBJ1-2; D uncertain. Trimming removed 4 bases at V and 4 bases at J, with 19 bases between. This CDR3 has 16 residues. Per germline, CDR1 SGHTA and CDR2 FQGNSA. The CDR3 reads CASSSNRGSSPYGYTF. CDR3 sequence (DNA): TGTGCCAGCAGCTCTAACCGCGGGTCCTCCCCCTATGGCTACACCTTC.

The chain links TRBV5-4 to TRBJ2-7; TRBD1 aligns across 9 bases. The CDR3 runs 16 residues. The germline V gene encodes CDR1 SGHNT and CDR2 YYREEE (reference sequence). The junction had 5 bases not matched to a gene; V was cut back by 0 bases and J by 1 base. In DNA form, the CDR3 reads TGTGCCAGCAGCTTGGCGACCGGGACAGGGTCCTACGAGCAGTACTTC. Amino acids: CASSLATGTGSYEQYF. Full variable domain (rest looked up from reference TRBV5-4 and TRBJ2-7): ETGVTQSPTHLIKTRGQQVTLRCSSQSGHNTVSWYQQALGQGPQFIFQYYREEENGRGNFPPRFSGLQFPNYSSELNVNALELDDSALYLCASSLATGTGSYEQYFGPGTRLTVT.

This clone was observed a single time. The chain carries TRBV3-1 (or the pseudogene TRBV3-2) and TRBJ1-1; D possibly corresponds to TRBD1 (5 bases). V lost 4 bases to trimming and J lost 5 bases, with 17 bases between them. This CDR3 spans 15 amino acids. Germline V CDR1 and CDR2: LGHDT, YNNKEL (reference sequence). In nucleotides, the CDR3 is TGTGCCAGCAGCCCTAGGCCGGGGAGGGGAACTGAAGCTTTCTTT. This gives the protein CASSPRPGRGTEAFF.

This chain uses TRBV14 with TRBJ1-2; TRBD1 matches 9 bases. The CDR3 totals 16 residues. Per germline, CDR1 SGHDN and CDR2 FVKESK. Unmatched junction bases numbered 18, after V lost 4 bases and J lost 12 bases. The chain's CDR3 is CASSPGRLGQGTENTF. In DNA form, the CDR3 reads TGTGCCAGCAGCCCCGGAAGACTAGGACAGGGGACGGAGAACACCTTC.

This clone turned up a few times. The CDR3 DNA reads as TGTGCCAGCAGGCAGTCAGGGGACGCGACACCCCTCCACTTT. Amino acids: CASRQSGDATPLHF. The chain combines TRBV2 with TRBJ1-6, with D possibly being TRBD1 (6 bases). V was cut by 6 bases and J by 11 bases, with 17 bases left in between. The CDR3 is made up of 14 amino acids. In germline, CDR1 is SNHLY, CDR2 FYNNEI.

The CDR3 nucleotides are TGTGCCAGCAGCCAAGTTAACGGGGGGTCCACCGGGGAGCTGTTTTTT. This translates into CASSQVNGGSTGELFF. J is TRBJ2-2 and V is TRBV4-2, with 7 bases aligning to TRBD2. The CDR3 extends over 16 amino acids. Trimming removed 1 base from V and 4 bases from J; junction bases left unmatched: 6. Germline-derived CDR1 and CDR2 are LGHNA and YNFKEQ.

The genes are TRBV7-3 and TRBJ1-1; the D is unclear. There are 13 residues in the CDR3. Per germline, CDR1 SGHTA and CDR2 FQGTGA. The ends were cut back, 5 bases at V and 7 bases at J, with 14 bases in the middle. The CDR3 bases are TGTGCCAGCAGCCCTCTGGCGGGAGGTGAAGCTTTCTTT. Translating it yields CASSPLAGGEAFF.

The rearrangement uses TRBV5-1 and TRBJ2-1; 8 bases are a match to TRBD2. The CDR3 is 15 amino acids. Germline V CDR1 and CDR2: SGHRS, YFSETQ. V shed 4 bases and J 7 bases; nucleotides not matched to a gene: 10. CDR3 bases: TGCGCCAGCAGCGTCGGGGGGGCATCGATAAATGAGCAGTTCTTC. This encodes CASSVGGASINEQFF.

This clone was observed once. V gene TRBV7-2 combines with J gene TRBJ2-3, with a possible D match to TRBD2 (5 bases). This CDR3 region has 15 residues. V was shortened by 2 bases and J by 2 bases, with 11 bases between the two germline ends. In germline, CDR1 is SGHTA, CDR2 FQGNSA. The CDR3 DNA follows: TGTGCCAGCAGCTTATTACGAGGGAACACAGATACGCAGTATTTT. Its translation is CASSLLRGNTDTQYF.

The chain's CDR3 is CASSPWPNQTDTQYF. CDR3 nucleotides: TGTGCCAGCAGCCCATGGCCCAACCAGACAGATACGCAGTATTTT. The rearrangement joins TRBV7-3 to TRBJ2-3; D is unclear. V lost 5 bases to trimming and J lost 3 bases, with 15 bases between them. Germline assignment: CDR1 SGHTA and CDR2 FQGTGA. This CDR3 spans 15 amino acids.

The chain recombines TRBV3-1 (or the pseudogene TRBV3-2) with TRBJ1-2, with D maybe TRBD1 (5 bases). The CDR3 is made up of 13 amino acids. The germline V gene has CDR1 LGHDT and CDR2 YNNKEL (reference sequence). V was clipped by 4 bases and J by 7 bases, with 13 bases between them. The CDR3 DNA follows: TGTGCCAGCAGCCGGGGGGGGGTAGCTGGCTACACCTTC. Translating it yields CASSRGGVAGYTF.

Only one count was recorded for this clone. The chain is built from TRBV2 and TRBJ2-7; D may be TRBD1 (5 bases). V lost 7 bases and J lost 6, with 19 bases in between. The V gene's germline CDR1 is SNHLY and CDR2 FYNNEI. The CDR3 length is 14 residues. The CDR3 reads CASKTTAPRGEQYF. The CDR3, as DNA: TGTGCCAGCAAAACGACAGCTCCAAGGGGCGAGCAGTACTTC.

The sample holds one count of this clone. CDR3 sequence: CASRATGTGGYGYTF. Here the CDR3 DNA reads TGTGCCAGCAGGGCAACCGGGACAGGGGGATATGGCTACACCTTC. The genes are TRBV25-1 and TRBJ1-2; 11 nucleotides agree with TRBD1. Germline-derived CDR1 and CDR2 are MGHDK and SYGVNS. CDR3 size: 15 residues. The junction had 8 bases not matched to a gene; V was cut back by 6 bases and J by 5 bases.